This is a list of T cell receptor beta chains from one sample in a study of cytomegalovirus exposure and HLA in healthy donors. TCRdb's copy holds only in-frame clones and misses some; the assay was immunoSEQ multiplex PCR. The table includes under 250,000 clones, 81% detected once. Sequencing was done on a sample of PBMCs. The receptors here all came from a young woman in good health and CMV-seronegative. Both conserved end residues are part of each CDR3. A D gene is named only where the DNA matches it firmly. Only some rows state a clone size, as once, few, many or a class for expanded clones.

J,size,D,V,DNA,CDR3
TRBJ2-1,NA,TRBD2,TRBV27,TGTGCCAGCAGTTTAGCTAGCGGGAGCTTTGATGAGCAGTTCTTC,CASSLASGSFDEQFF
TRBJ1-6,NA,NA,TRBV18,TGTGCCAGCTCACCGGCGGATAACTCACCCCTCCACTTT,CASSPADNSPLHF
TRBJ2-7,once,TRBD1,TRBV2,TGTGCCAGCAGCCAAGACCTGCGGGACAGGGTGGACTACGAGCAGTACTTC,CASSQDLRDRVDYEQYF
TRBJ2-7,NA,TRBD2,TRBV28,TGTGCCAGCAGCCAAGCTAGCGGGGGGGATTACGAGCAGTACTTC,CASSQASGGDYEQYF
TRBJ2-7,once,TRBD1,TRBV4-1,TGCGCCAGCAGCCACCTATTTGGACAGGTAGAGGGCGAGCAGTACTTC,CASSHLFGQVEGEQYF
TRBJ1-5,NA,NA,TRBV2,TGTGCCAGCAGGCAGGGGCGACGAAACAATCAGCCCCAGCATTTT,CASRQGRRNNQPQHF
TRBJ1-4,NA,NA,TRBV7-2,TGTGCCAGCAGCCTCGCGCGACAGGCCGTTTATGAAAAACTGTTTTTT,CASSLARQAVYEKLFF
TRBJ2-5,NA,NA,TRBV27,TGTGCCAGCAGTTTAGGGCGCGGGCAGACCCAGTACTTC,CASSLGRGQTQYF
TRBJ1-5,NA,TRBD1,TRBV5-1,TGCGCCAGCAGCTGGGGACAGGGTGGTCAGCCCCAGCATTTT,CASSWGQGGQPQHF
TRBJ2-7,NA,TRBD2,TRBV7-2,TGTGCCAGCAGCTCCAATCGGACTAGCGGGCGCGCGAGCTCCTACGAGCAGTACTTC,CASSSNRTSGRASSYEQYF
TRBJ2-7,NA,TRBD1,TRBV11-3,TGTGCCAGCAGCTCCTCCAGGGGGCGGGAGCAGTACTTC,CASSSSRGREQYF
TRBJ2-1,NA,TRBD1,TRBV6-1,TGTGCCAGCAGTGAACAGGGGGTTTACAATGAGCAGTTCTTC,CASSEQGVYNEQFF
TRBJ1-2,NA,TRBD1,TRBV10-3,TGTGCCATCAGTGGGGGACAGGGGCGCATAAGATATGGCTACACCTTC,CAISGGQGRIRYGYTF
TRBJ2-5,NA,TRBD1,TRBV4-1,TGCGCCAGCAGCCGAGGGACAGGGGGCCCAGAGACCCAGTACTTC,CASSRGTGGPETQYF
TRBJ2-4,NA,TRBD1,TRBV5-6,TGTGCCAGCAGCTTCGGGCCCCGGCAGGGGGCAAAAAACATTCAGTACTTC,CASSFGPRQGAKNIQYF
TRBJ2-7,NA,NA,TRBV6-5,TGTGCCAGCAGTTCCGGGACAACCTCCTACGAGCAGTACTTC,CASSSGTTSYEQYF
TRBJ2-1,few,NA,TRBV19,TGTGCCAGTAGTATACTCGAGACTTCGGTCGGGGAGCAGTTCTTC,CASSILETSVGEQFF